This T cell receptor (beta chain) was sequenced in a study of CD8+CD57+ T cells in acquired aplastic anemia. Study context: The DNA of sorted CD4+ and CD8+ cells averaged 3.2 ug. There were about 10.8 million reads, on average, for CD4+ cells from healthy donors.

About this clonotype itself: What it binds is not known.

This CDR3 spans 15 amino acids. The J segment lost 7 bases and the V segment lost 0 bases, leaving 7 bases of the junction unmatched. CDR1 and CDR2 (germline): SGHAT, FQNNGV. Genomic DNA constituted the template upon which TCR beta VDJ and CDR3 profiling was performed. MiXCR, applied by TCRdb to the reads, yields one record per CDR3 protein. The sample contains about 130,000 distinct CDR3 sequences, more than 40% of which appear only once. Findings of the study overall: Levels of CD8+ Simpson's diversity were not significantly distinct in patients versus controls. Common to patients and controls were twenty-nine CD8+ CDR3 sequences.

The V gene is TRBV11-2, the J gene TRBJ1-2, with 8 nucleotides matching TRBD1. The sample taken for sequencing was sorted CD4+, CD8+, or CD8+CD57+ T cells (not recorded which) from PBMCs. The receptor was isolated from a human donor in good health, serving as a control. CDR3 nucleotide sequence: TGTGCCAGCAGCTTAGATAAAGGACAGGGTGGTGGCTACACCTTC. Encoded protein: CASSLDKGQGGGYTF.